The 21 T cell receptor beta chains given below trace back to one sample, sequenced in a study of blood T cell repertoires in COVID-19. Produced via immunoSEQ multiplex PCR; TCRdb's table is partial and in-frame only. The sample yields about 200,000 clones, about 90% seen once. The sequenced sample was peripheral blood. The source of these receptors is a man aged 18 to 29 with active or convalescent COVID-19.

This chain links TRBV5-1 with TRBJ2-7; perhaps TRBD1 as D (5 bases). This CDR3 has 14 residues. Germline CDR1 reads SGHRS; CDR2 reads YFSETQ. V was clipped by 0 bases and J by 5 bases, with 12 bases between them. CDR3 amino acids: CASSLGGALDEQYF. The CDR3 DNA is TGCGCCAGCAGCTTGGGTGGGGCTTTGGACGAGCAGTACTTC.

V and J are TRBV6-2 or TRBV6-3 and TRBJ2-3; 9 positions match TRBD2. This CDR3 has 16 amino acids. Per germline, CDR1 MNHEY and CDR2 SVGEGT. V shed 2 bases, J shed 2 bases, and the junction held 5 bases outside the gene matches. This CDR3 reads CASSYQTSGTTDTQYF. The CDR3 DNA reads TGTGCCAGCAGTTACCAGACTAGCGGAACCACAGATACGCAGTATTTT.

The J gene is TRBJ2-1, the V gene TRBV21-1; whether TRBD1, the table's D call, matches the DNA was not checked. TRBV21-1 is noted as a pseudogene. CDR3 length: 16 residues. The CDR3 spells CASSRREGQGGFEQFF. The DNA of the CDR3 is TGTGCCAGCAGCCGAAGGGAGGGACAGGGTGGGTTTGAGCAGTTCTTC.

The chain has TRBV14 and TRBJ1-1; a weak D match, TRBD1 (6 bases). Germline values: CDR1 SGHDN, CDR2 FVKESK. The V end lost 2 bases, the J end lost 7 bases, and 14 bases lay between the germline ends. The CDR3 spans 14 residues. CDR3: CASSQSPGQNEAFF. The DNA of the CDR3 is TGTGCCAGCAGCCAATCCCCGGGACAAAATGAAGCTTTCTTT.

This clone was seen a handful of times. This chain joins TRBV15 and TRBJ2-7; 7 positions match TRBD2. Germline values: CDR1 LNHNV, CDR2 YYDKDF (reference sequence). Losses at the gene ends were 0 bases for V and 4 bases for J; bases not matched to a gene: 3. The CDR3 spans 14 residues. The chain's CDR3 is CATSRDRRGYEQYF. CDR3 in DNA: TGTGCCACCAGCAGAGACAGGCGGGGGTACGAGCAGTACTTC.

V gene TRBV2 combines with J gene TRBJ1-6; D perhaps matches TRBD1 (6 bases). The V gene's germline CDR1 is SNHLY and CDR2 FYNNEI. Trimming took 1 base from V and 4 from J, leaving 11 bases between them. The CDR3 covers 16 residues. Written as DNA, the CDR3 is TGTGCCAGCAGTGAAGTATGGGACATATATAATTCACCCCTCCACTTT. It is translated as CASSEVWDIYNSPLHF. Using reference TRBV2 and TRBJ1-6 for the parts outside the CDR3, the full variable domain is EPEVTQTPSHQVTQMGQEVILRCVPISNHLYFYWYRQILGQKVEFLVSFYNNEISEKSEIFDDQFSVERPDGSNFTLKIRSTKLEDSAMYFCASSEVWDIYNSPLHFGNGTRLTVT.

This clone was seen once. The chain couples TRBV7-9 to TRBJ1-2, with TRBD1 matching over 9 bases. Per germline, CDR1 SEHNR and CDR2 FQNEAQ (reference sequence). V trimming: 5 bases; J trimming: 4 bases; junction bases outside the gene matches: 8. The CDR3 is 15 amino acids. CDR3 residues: CASSKTGGQSYGYTF. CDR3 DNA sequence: TGTGCCAGCAGCAAGACAGGGGGGCAAAGCTATGGCTACACCTTC.

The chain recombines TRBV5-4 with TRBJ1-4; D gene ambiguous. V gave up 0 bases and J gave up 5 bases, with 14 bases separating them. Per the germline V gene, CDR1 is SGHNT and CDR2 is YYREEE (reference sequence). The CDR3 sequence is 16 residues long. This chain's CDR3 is CASSLDRGVLNEKLFF. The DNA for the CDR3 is TGTGCCAGCAGCTTGGATCGCGGGGTCTTAAATGAAAAACTGTTTTTT. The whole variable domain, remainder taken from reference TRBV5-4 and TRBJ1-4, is ETGVTQSPTHLIKTRGQQVTLRCSSQSGHNTVSWYQQALGQGPQFIFQYYREEENGRGNFPPRFSGLQFPNYSSELNVNALELDDSALYLCASSLDRGVLNEKLFFGSGTQLSVL.

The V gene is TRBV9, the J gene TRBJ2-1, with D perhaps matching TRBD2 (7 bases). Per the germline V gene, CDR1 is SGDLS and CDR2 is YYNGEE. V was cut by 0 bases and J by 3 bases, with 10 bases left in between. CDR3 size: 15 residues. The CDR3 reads CASSVEGGDYNEQFF. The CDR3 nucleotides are TGTGCCAGCAGCGTAGAAGGGGGGGACTACAATGAGCAGTTCTTC. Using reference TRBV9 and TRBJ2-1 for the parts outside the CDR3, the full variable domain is DSGVTQTPKHLITATGQRVTLRCSPRSGDLSVYWYQQSLDQGLQFLIQYYNGEERAKGNILERFSAQQFPDLHSELNLSSLELGDSALYFCASSVEGGDYNEQFFGPGTRLTVL.

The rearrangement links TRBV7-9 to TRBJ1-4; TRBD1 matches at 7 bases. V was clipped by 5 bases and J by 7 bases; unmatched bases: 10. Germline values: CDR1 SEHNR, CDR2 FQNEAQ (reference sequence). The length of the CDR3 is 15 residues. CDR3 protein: CASSQGDPGTEKLFF. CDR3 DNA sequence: TGTGCCAGCAGCCAGGGGGATCCAGGGACTGAAAAACTGTTTTTT.

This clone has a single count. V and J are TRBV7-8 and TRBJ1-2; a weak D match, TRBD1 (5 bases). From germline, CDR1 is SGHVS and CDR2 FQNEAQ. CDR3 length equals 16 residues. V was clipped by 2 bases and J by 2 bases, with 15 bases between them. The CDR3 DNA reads TGTGCCAGCAGCTTAACAGGAGGGGAAGCCAACTATGGCTACACCTTC. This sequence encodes CASSLTGGEANYGYTF. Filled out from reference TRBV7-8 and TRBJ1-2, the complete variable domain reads GAGVSQSPRYKVAKRGQDVALRCDPISGHVSLFWYQQALGQGPEFLTYFQNEAQLDKSGLPSDRFFAERPEGSVSTLKIQRTQQEDSAVYLCASSLTGGEANYGYTFGSGTRLTVV.

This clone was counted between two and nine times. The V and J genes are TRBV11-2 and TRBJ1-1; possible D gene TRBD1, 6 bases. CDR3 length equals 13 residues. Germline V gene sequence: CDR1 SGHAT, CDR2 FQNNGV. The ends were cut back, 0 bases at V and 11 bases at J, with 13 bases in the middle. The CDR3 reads CASSLDRGADAFF. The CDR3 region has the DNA TGTGCCAGCAGCTTAGACAGGGGCGCGGATGCTTTCTTT.

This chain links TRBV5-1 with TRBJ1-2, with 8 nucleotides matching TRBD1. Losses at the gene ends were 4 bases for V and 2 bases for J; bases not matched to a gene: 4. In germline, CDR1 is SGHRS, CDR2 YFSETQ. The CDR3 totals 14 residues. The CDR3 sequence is CASSPWDRNYGYTF. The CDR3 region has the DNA TGCGCCAGCAGCCCGTGGGACAGGAACTATGGCTACACCTTC.

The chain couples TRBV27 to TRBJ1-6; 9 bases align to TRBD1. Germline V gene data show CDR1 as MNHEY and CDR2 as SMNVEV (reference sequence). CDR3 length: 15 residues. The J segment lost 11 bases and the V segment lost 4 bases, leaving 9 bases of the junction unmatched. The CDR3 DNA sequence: TGTGCCAGCAGTTATAACAGGGGGCTTAGGACACCCCTCCACTTT. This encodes CASSYNRGLRTPLHF.

The CDR3 sequence: CAACRASGEPNEQFF. DNA of the CDR3: TGTGCCGCATGCAGGGCTAGCGGAGAACCAAATGAGCAGTTCTTC. The V and J genes are TRBV27 and TRBJ2-1, with 7 bases lining up with TRBD2. The CDR3 has 15 amino acids. The V and J ends lost 11 bases and 7 bases, in that order; junction bases with no gene match: 17. The germline V gene encodes CDR1 MNHEY and CDR2 SMNVEV (reference sequence).

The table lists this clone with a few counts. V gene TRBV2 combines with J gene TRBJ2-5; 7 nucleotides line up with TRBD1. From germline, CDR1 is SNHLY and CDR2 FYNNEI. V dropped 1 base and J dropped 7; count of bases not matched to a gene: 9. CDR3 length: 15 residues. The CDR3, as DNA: TGTGCCAGCAGTGAAGGGGCCAGCGGACAGGTGACCCAGTACTTC. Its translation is CASSEGASGQVTQYF.

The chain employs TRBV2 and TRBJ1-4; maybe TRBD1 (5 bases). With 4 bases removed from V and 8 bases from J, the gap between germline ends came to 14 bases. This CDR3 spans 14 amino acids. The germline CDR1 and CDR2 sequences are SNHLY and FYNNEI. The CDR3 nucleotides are TGTGCCAGCAGTGTCGGCAGGGATAGGGAAAAACTGTTTTTT. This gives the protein CASSVGRDREKLFF.

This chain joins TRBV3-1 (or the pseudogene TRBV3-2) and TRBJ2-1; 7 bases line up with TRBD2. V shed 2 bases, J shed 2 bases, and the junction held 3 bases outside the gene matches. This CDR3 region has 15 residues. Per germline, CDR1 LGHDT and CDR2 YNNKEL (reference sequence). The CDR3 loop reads CASSQTSETYNEQFF. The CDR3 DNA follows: TGTGCCAGCAGCCAAACTAGCGAGACCTACAATGAGCAGTTCTTC.

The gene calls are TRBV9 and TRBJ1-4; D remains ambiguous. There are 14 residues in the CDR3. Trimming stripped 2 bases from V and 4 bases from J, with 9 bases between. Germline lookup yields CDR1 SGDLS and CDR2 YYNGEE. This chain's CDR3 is CASSVGDLNEKLFF. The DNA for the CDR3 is TGTGCCAGCAGCGTGGGAGACCTTAATGAAAAACTGTTTTTT.

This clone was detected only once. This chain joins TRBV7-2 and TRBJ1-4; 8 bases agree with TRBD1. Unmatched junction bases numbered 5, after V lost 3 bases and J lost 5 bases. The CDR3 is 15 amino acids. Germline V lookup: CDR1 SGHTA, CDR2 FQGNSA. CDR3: CASSFGQGYNEKLFF. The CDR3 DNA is TGTGCCAGCAGCTTCGGACAGGGCTACAATGAAAAACTGTTTTTT. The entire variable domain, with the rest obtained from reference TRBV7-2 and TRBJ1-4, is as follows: GAGVSQSPSNKVTEKGKDVELRCDPISGHTALYWYRQSLGQGLEFLIYFQGNSAPDKSGLPSDRFSAERTGGSVSTLTIQRTQQEDSAVYLCASSFGQGYNEKLFFGSGTQLSVL.

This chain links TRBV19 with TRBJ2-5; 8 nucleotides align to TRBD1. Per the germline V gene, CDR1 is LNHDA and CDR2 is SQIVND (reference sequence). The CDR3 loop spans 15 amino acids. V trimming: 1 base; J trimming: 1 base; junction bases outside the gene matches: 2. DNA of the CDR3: TGTGCCAGTAGTATAGGCCAGGGGGCCCAAGAGACCCAGTACTTC. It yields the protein CASSIGQGAQETQYF.